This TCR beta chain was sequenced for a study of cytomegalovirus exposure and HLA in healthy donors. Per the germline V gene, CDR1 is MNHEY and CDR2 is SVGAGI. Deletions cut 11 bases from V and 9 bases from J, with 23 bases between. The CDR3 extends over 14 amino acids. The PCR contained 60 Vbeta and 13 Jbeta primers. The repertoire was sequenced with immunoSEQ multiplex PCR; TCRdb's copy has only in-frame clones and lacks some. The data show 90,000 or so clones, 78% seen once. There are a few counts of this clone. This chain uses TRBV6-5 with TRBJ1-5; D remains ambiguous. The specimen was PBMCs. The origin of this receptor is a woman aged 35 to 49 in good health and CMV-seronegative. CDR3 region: CAVSPGLSSWPQHF. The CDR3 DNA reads TGTGCCGTAAGCCCGGGATTATCATCATGGCCCCAGCATTTT.